This T cell receptor (beta chain) was profiled in a study of regulatory T cells in long-lasting Graves disease (dated by TCRdb to the early 2020s). Notes on the research overall: Antithyroid drugs had been taken for less than 3 months by newly diagnosed Graves' disease patients. TCR sequencing covered some 13 persistent and 20 newly diagnosed Graves' disease patients, about 35 samples in total. This study used TCR sequencing and RNA sequencing of peripheral blood to compare persistent Graves' disease patients against newly diagnosed Graves' disease patients. The study took place in China and was registered as a clinical trial. The paper's findings and limits, for the study overall: Sequencing and analysis were limited to the TCR beta chain. Peripheral blood alone was examined, since thyroid tissue, which constituted the primary lesion, could not be accessed. The authors noted that the small sample size was a limitation that may lower accuracy. Preferential use of TRBV28, TRBJ1-2 and TRBJ2-5 was observed in persistent disease, whereas TRBV20-1 and TRBJ2-1 were favored in newly diagnosed disease. Persistent patients shared more public clonotypes among themselves (roughly 2,700) than newly diagnosed patients did (roughly 920). Persistent Graves' disease patients showed lower TCR Shannon entropy and fewer highly expanded clones than newly diagnosed patients, suggesting clonal expansion.

This clonotype has at least ten counts. Its binding antigen is unknown. Base qualities were left out, and no much larger clone turns up one base away. Libraries were prepared through multiplex PCR. Sequencing was carried out with an Illumina HiSeq 4000. To build TCR beta libraries, CDR3 regions were amplified by Arm-PCR using iRepertoire HTBI primers. Gel purification was performed on PCR products prior to sequencing. For the original study's pipeline: Gene usage analysis of CDR3 amino acid clonotypes relied on the approximately 62 TRBV and 14 TRBJ segments identified across samples. COPE and FqMerger were used to merge the filtered high-quality paired reads into contigs. BLAST was used to align contigs to IMGT TRBV, TRBD and TRBJ reference genes, and CDR3 was defined according to IMGT. Clonotypes above 0.1% frequency were classified as highly expanded clones. Shannon entropy served as the measure of repertoire diversity, while the Gini coefficient captured V-J evenness. A clonotype found in more than one individual was treated as public. In-frame beta chains were kept once TCRdb had trimmed the public reads at Q25 with fastp and called clones with MiXCR. One record per CDR3 amino acid sequence lists the most common genes and DNA. TCRdb's processing, not the authors', yielded these V and J calls. The sample table records around 480,000 distinct CDR3 sequences; around 15% of these occur just once. Jointly, the top ten make up less than 15% of the sample.

The time point label here, explained by the study, means: newly diagnosed GD, antithyroid drugs for less than 3 months. For both TCR sequencing and RNA sequencing, RNA was extracted from PBMCs using TRIzol. The diagnosis of Graves' disease was made according to American Thyroid Association guidelines. The patients came from an endocrinology department in Xi'an, China. Each patient gave approximately 10 milliliters of peripheral blood, collected in an EDTA anticoagulant tube. Ficoll Paque Plus density gradient separation was used to isolate PBMCs, and no further T cell sorting was performed. An Agilent 2100 Bioanalyzer and agarose gel were used to check RNA quality, and a NanoDrop 2000 was used to measure RNA concentration. CDR1 and CDR2, looked up from the germline V gene, are MDHEN and SYDVKM. Cut back by 6 bases and 3 bases, the V and J ends lie 15 bases apart. The CDR3 measures 15 amino acids from cysteine to phenylalanine. Of all the DNA, just the CDR3 is kept, 45 bases in frame from base 1.

These data were also filed under a second study, of T cells in Graves' hyperthyroidism and ophthalmopathy. The second study's authors report: Graves' hyperthyroidism was defined as stable when no progression to ophthalmopathy occurred over 18 months of follow-up. The hyperthyroidism patients were between 18 and 65 years old and newly diagnosed, with a disease duration of less than 2 months. The study excluded patients with uncontrolled infections, other autoimmune diseases, pregnancy or lactation. Diagnoses were established on the basis of clinical symptoms, serum thyroxine and TRAb, thyroid ultrasound, and orbital computed tomography. The first round of RT-PCR for the TCR CDR3 was performed with the HTBI primer set and the Qiagen OneStep RT-PCR kit. Blood samples also contained most of the expanded thyroid clonotypes (frequency above 0.001), which suggests that blood repertoires may reflect thyroid immune responses. A model built on a 13 V-J signature distinguished ophthalmopathy from stable hyperthyroidism, reaching about 88% sensitivity and 81.08% specificity in cross-validation and 80%/75% in testing. In validation, the model predicted progression to ophthalmopathy with approximately 70% sensitivity and approximately 72% specificity, a median of 6.5 months before onset. A discovery cohort of about a hundred patients, roughly 40 with Graves' ophthalmopathy and about 58 with stable Graves' hyperthyroidism, was used to find distinguishing TCR V-J signatures. Prospective prediction of ophthalmopathy was tested in an independent validation cohort consisting of about 19 hyperthyroidism patients and some 16 patients who later progressed to ophthalmopathy. The 100 discovery patients were randomly split 7:3 into training and test sets. In addition, the study compared T-cell repertoires in thyroid tissue and in blood from several Graves' hyperthyroidism patients. After sampling, hyperthyroidism patients received methimazole starting at 30 mg daily, and ophthalmopathy patients received high-dose intravenous methylprednisolone. The libraries were constructed in a second round of multiplex PCR and then size-selected and purified. Paired-end sequencing of the libraries was performed with 100 bp reads on an Illumina HiSeq2000. SOAPnuke was used to process the raw data, throwing out any read that contained adapters or uncalled bases, had a mean Phred below 15, or lacked an exact constant-primer or identifier match. COPE v1.2.5 was used to merge the high-quality paired reads, and each unique nucleotide sequence was defined as a clonotype. MiTCR v1.1 was used to align the clonotypes against IMGT TRBV, TRBD and TRBJ reference segments. Analysis was restricted to V-J combinations with a frequency above 0.0001, which covered about 99% of repertoires. A TCS score was defined as the ratio between F50 (clonal expansion) and ExV (chaos), using BLOSUM62-based TCRdist between CDR3 peptides within each V-J. Welch's t-statistics and random forest reduced fewer than 550 V-J features to 13, which were used in a naive Bayes classifier (R e1071). Sample size was not statistically predetermined, and blinding of investigators to group allocation was not performed. The paper reports TCR Vbeta CDR3 sequencing of 135 peripheral blood samples: over 40 ophthalmopathy, roughly 80 hyperthyroidism and around 17 progressor patients.

Sequencing was performed on peripheral blood mononuclear cells (PBMCs), taken at new diagnosis, from a patient treated with antithyroid drugs. Recombination joined TRBV28 with TRBJ1-5; the D gene is possibly TRBD1, with 5 bases matching. The sequence was collected from a man aged 40-55 years with Graves disease. Donor details come from another sample of the same person, matched by shared clones. This receptor has the CDR3 CASSPPRDPNQPQHF. The bases are TGTGCCAGCAGCCCACCCAGGGATCCCAATCAGCCCCAGCATTTT.